The table lists the clone carrying this TCR beta chain with a count of one. Its specificity is not known. Trimming at V came to 6 bases and at J to 7 bases, leaving 18 bases not matched to a gene. Germline V lookup: CDR1 ENHRY, CDR2 SYGVKD. The CDR3 runs to 18 residues. This specimen belongs to a study of identifying expanded T cells in peripheral blood. Study-level points and caveats: Technical replicates showed roughly 1.2 changed clones; two weeks 15 to 20; four weeks 19. Clone count variance between roughly 2-week samples rose with total template count.

Sequencing used immunoSEQ multiplex PCR; TCRdb keeps in-frame clones, though not all of them. Of roughly 100,000 clones detected, about 87% appear once; the ten largest clones hold 14%. Collection occurred without any documented infections or immune events in donors. The sequenced sample was blood. The clonotype comes from a person aged 18-69 years in good health. The J gene is TRBJ2-1, the V gene TRBV10-3; 10 positions agree with TRBD1. The CDR3 region has the DNA TGTGCCATCAGGAAAGCGGGTGTTGGGACAGGGGTGTTGAATGAGCAGTTCTTC. Translating it yields CAIRKAGVGTGVLNEQFF.